One sample yielded the 8 T cell receptor beta chains listed below, sequenced in a study of glioma-infiltrating T cells. TCR alpha and beta CDR3 regions were amplified from RNA using iRepertoire nested multiplex PCR. TCRdb redid the calling of the multiplex PCR reads with MiXCR, one entry per CDR3 protein. Here the sample spans under 200,000 distinct CDR3 sequences, over 40% being singletons. The sequencing input was glioma tissue, nonneoplastic brain tissue, or PBMCs (not recorded which). Receptors were obtained from a human donor with low-grade glioma or glioblastoma, undergoing nonglioma brain surgery, or in good health (not recorded which).

This clonotype has just a few counts. A much bigger clone sits one base away, suggesting this may be a read error. The V and J genes are TRBV28 and TRBJ1-4; the D is unclear. CDR1 is MDHEN, CDR2 SYDVKM, per germline. This CDR3 spans 13 amino acids. CDR3 loop: CASSLGRPEELFF. CDR3 coding DNA: TGTGCCAGCAGTTTGGGCAGGCCTGAAGAACTGTTTTTT.

This clonotype was seen many times. The chain couples TRBV24-1 to TRBJ1-1; D is uncertain. V was clipped by 2 bases and J by 0 bases, with 3 bases between them. Germline V CDR1 and CDR2: KGHDR, SFDVKD. The CDR3 has 13 amino acids. The CDR3 here is CATSDYLNTEAFF. The CDR3 region has the DNA TGTGCCACCAGTGATTACTTGAACACTGAAGCTTTCTTT.

For this clonotype: This may be a read error, as it is one base from a much larger clone. As the CDR3 is not closed by the conserved phenylalanine or tryptophan, this likely results from a read error. The chain carries TRBV20-1 and TRBJ2-1; no definite D call. The CDR3 spans 13 residues. V was shortened by 4 bases and J by 3 bases, with 10 bases between the two germline ends. Germline lookup yields CDR1 DFQATT and CDR2 SNEGSKA (reference sequence). DNA of the CDR3: TGCAGTGCTAAGATCTCCGGCTACAATGAGCAGTTCTCC. It translates to CSAKISGYNEQFS.

As for this clonotype: The junction and the germline gene differ at one end; a read error may be behind it. The CDR3 region has the DNA TGTGCCAGCAGCCAAGAAGACAGGCTTTCTCTCTTT. Encoded protein: CASSQEDRLSLF. The V and J genes are TRBV4-2 and TRBJ1-1; D may be TRBD1 (6 bases). This CDR3 region has 12 residues. In germline, CDR1 is LGHNA, CDR2 YNFKEQ.

This clonotype showed up just a few times. This chain connects TRBV19 to TRBJ2-1, with a weak D call TRBD2 (5 bases). Germline loops: CDR1 LNHDA, CDR2 SQIVND (reference sequence). V lost 8 bases and J lost 3, with 17 bases in between. The CDR3 covers 15 residues. CDR3 residues: CASSGLFGDYNEQFF. CDR3 DNA: TGTGCCAGTTCTGGGTTGTTCGGGGACTACAATGAGCAGTTCTTC.

This clonotype was picked up many times. This sequence joins TRBV28 and TRBJ2-3, with 11 bases aligning to TRBD2. Trimming cost V 3 bases and J 11 bases; bases outside gene matches: 7. The CDR3 is 14 amino acids. Looked up from germline, CDR1 is MDHEN and CDR2 is SYDVKM. The CDR3 loop reads CASSFNVLAGGQYF. In nucleotides, the CDR3 is TGTGCCAGCAGTTTCAATGTTCTAGCGGGAGGGCAGTATTTT.

The sample holds many counts of this clonotype. This rearrangement joins TRBV7-9 to TRBJ1-1; D call uncertain. Germline V gene data show CDR1 as SEHNR and CDR2 as FQNEAQ (reference sequence). CDR3 length: 13 residues. V was pared by 6 bases and J by 5 bases, with 13 bases between. The CDR3 DNA reads TGTGCCAGCAGTTACCAAGAAAGGACTGAAGCTTTCTTT. It encodes CASSYQERTEAFF.

The V gene is TRBV2, the J gene TRBJ2-1, with 11 bases fitting TRBD2. The CDR3 totals 14 residues. Germline V gene sequence: CDR1 SNHLY, CDR2 FYNNEI. V gave up 9 bases and J gave up 3 bases; unmatched junction bases: 4. CDR3 region: CARQGTSGYNEQFF. Here the CDR3 DNA reads TGTGCCAGACAAGGGACTAGCGGCTACAATGAGCAGTTCTTC.